Following are 4 T cell receptor beta chains from one sample sequenced in a study of cytomegalovirus exposure and HLA in healthy donors. Clones were read by immunoSEQ multiplex PCR, and TCRdb kept only the in-frame ones, dropping some. The table shows about 120,000 clones, with about 96% occurring only once. What was sequenced was PBMCs. The receptors shown here come from a man in his late teens or twenties in good health and CMV-seronegative.

The chain links TRBV19 to TRBJ2-2, with D perhaps matching TRBD2 (5 bases). V lost 3 bases and J 5 bases, leaving 13 bases between the germline ends. The CDR3 has 15 residues. From germline, CDR1 is LNHDA and CDR2 SQIVND (reference sequence). CDR3: CASSILFRRTGELFF. The CDR3 bases are TGTGCCAGTAGTATCTTGTTCAGGAGGACCGGGGAGCTGTTTTTT.

This chain uses TRBV29-1 with TRBJ1-5; D is undetermined. The germline CDR1 and CDR2 sequences are SQVTM and ANQGSEA. CDR3 length: 18 residues. Trimming removed 7 bases from V and 0 bases from J, with 25 bases in between. CDR3 in amino acids: CSARMAVSTIYSNQPQHF. CDR3 sequence (DNA): TGCAGCGCCAGAATGGCGGTTTCTACGATATATAGCAATCAGCCCCAGCATTTT. Full variable domain (rest looked up from reference TRBV29-1 and TRBJ1-5): SAVISQKPSRDICQRGTSLTIQCQVDSQVTMMFWYRQQPGQSLTLIATANQGSEATYESGFVIDKFPISRPNLTFSTLTVSNMSPEDSSIYLCSARMAVSTIYSNQPQHFGDGTRLSIL.

This clone was observed once. The gene calls are TRBV10-3 and TRBJ1-1, with 8 bases matching TRBD1. The CDR3 is made up of 12 amino acids. CDR1 is ENHRY and CDR2 is SYGVKD in the germline V gene. CDR3 bases: TGTGTCGACAGGGGCGAAAACACTGAAGCTTTCTTT. This gives the protein CVDRGENTEAFF.

The rearrangement joins TRBV4-3 to TRBJ2-2; perhaps TRBD2 as D (6 bases). There are 16 residues in the CDR3. The germline CDR1 and CDR2 sequences are LGHNA and YSLEER. Trimming took 0 bases from V and 7 from J, leaving 15 bases between them. The CDR3 DNA sequence: TGCGCCAGCAGCCAAGATCTCGAGCGGGCGGACGGGGAGCTGTTTTTT. Translating it yields CASSQDLERADGELFF.